The 2 T cell receptor beta chains in this list originate from one sample, sequenced in a study of molecular identifiers for immune sequencing clone quantification (dated by TCRdb to 2016 to 2018). The receptor library was made with PCR. Sequencing was carried out with a NextSeq 500. TCRdb ran its own pipeline on the public reads, namely fastp trimming at Q25 and MiXCR clone calling, and kept in-frame beta chains. Entries are consolidated by CDR3 protein sequence, retaining the most common genes and DNA. Counted in this sample were under 600,000 distinct CDR3 sequences; 25% of them appeared once. Around 0.76% of the sample belongs to the ten largest clones. Input material: naive CD8+ T cells from blood, with Jurkat cell RNA spiked in. The meaning of the sample's cell subset or site label: FACS-sorted CD8+CD4-CCR7+CD45RA+ naive T cells. Receptors were obtained from a human donor in good health. Some libraries in this study had Jurkat cell RNA spiked in.

The rearrangement links TRBV7-9 to TRBJ2-7, with D possibly matching TRBD2 (7 bases). Trimming pared 1 base from V and 7 bases from J, leaving 14 bases between. The germline gives CDR1 SEHNR, CDR2 FQNEAQ (reference sequence). There are 14 residues in the CDR3. The DNA for the CDR3 is TGTGCCAGCAGCTTAGGCGGGGGCCGGTGGGAGCAGTACTTC. Its protein product is CASSLGGGRWEQYF.

About this clonotype itself: The junction shows a germline mismatch at one end, possibly a read error. This sequence joins TRBV7-6 and TRBJ1-1, with a weak D call TRBD1 (5 bases). The CDR3 length is 14 residues. Germline CDR1 and CDR2: SGHVS and FNYEAQ. CDR3 bases: TGTGCCGGCAGCTTGGGGGGTTCGAGCACTGAAGCTTTCTTT. This sequence encodes CAGSLGGSSTEAFF.